What follows are 6 T cell receptor beta chains derived from one specimen sequenced in a study of CD8 T cells in Susac syndrome. cDNA came from roughly 0.47 to 1 ug RNA primed by random hexamers. TCRdb passed the immunoSEQ multiplex PCR reads through MiXCR, listing each CDR3 protein once. The sample includes around 80,000 distinct CDR3 sequences, 90% to 95% of them seen just once. The sequenced sample was CD8+ T cells from PBMCs. The receptors derive from a human donor with multiple sclerosis.

The chain joins TRBV12-3 or TRBV12-4 to TRBJ2-5, with 8 bases that match TRBD2. The CDR3 has 14 residues. J lost 4 bases, V lost 3 bases, and 4 bases had no gene match. As DNA, the CDR3 is TGTGCCAGCAGTTTGACCGCGGGGGGAGAGACCCAGTACTTC. It encodes CASSLTAGGETQYF.

The rearrangement joins TRBV27 to TRBJ2-7; 9 positions agree with TRBD2. The J segment lost 4 bases and the V segment lost 3 bases, leaving 7 bases of the junction unmatched. The germline CDR1 and CDR2 sequences are MNHEY and SMNVEV (reference sequence). This CDR3 is 15 amino acids long. The CDR3 loop reads CASSFRGGARYEQYF. The DNA for the CDR3 is TGTGCCAGCAGTTTCCGCGGGGGGGCCCGATACGAGCAGTACTTC.

V and J are TRBV6-2 or TRBV6-3 and TRBJ2-1, with TRBD2 matching over 10 bases. Germline assignment: CDR1 MNHEY and CDR2 SVGEGT. This CDR3 comprises 20 residues. The V and J ends lost 6 bases and 2 bases, in that order; junction bases with no gene match: 19. In DNA form, the CDR3 reads TGTGCCAGCAGCCAAGATACTAGCGGGGCCCTAAAGTACCCCTACAATGAGCAGTTCTTC. It codes for CASSQDTSGALKYPYNEQFF.

This chain connects TRBV6-5 to TRBJ2-1; TRBD2 aligns across 9 bases. CDR3 length: 15 amino acids. The ends lost 0 bases at V and 7 bases at J; junction bases unmatched: 4. The germline CDR1 and CDR2 sequences are MNHEY and SVGAGI. CDR3 nucleotides: TGTGCCAGCAGTTACTCCCCTGGACTAGCGAATGAGCAGTTCTTC. This sequence encodes CASSYSPGLANEQFF.

This sequence joins TRBV5-1 and TRBJ2-5, with no clear D. The germline V gene has CDR1 SGHRS and CDR2 YFSETQ. The CDR3 covers 17 residues. V was pared by 2 bases and J by 5 bases, with 22 bases between. The CDR3 region is CASSFWPVAGPRETQYF. The CDR3 DNA sequence: TGCGCCAGCAGCTTCTGGCCGGTGGCAGGCCCAAGGGAGACCCAGTACTTC.

The rearrangement links TRBV19 to TRBJ2-7; perhaps TRBD2 as D (6 bases). Germline lookup yields CDR1 LNHDA and CDR2 SQIVND (reference sequence). The CDR3 extends over 13 amino acids. Trimming took off 6 bases at V and 2 bases at J, with 11 bases between the two ends. For the CDR3, the DNA is TGTGCCAGTAGCACCGGGAGTACCTACGAGCAGTACTTC. This encodes CASSTGSTYEQYF.